What follows describes a single TCR beta chain. This sample stems from a study of blood T cell repertoires in COVID-19. Study context: T cells, B-cell-depleted T cells, or PBMCs supplied cDNA or gDNA.

Germline CDR1 is LGHNA and CDR2 is YNFKEQ. The CDR3 covers 15 residues. V lost 4 bases, J lost 8 bases, and 15 bases lay in between. Participant age was roughly 18 to 89 years, and participants resided in fewer than 25 US areas. Recovered Cohort 3 donors showed two negative PCRs, clearance, or symptom resolution. Assay used: immunoSEQ multiplex PCR; TCRdb lists only in-frame clones, some missing. The sample consists of 110,000 to 150,000 clones, around 73% of them appearing once. The J gene is TRBJ1-6, the V gene TRBV4-2; D not certain. This receptor was obtained from a woman in her forties or fifties who had recovered from COVID-19. Sequencing used PBMCs or T cells enriched from blood (not recorded which). CDR3 DNA: TGTGCCAGCAGCCTGCGGGTGGAGAAAGATTCACCCCTCCACTTT. The encoded protein is CASSLRVEKDSPLHF.